This TCR beta chain was documented in a study of blood T cell repertoires in COVID-19. Germline lookup yields CDR1 MGHRA and CDR2 YSYEKL. Trimming cost V 0 bases and J 6 bases; bases outside gene matches: 5. This CDR3 is built from 16 residues. Profiled with immunoSEQ multiplex PCR; TCRdb holds only in-frame clones, not every one. The sample includes 130,000 or so clones, under 85% of them seen just once. A few counts support this clone. Sequencing was done on a sample of peripheral blood. The V gene is TRBV4-1, the J gene TRBJ1-3, with TRBD1 identical over 10 bases. This receptor was identified in a woman aged 55-75 years with acute or convalescent COVID-19. The CDR3, as DNA: TGCGCCAGCAGCCAAGATTTCGGGACAGGGGAAAACACCATATATTTT. It codes for CASSQDFGTGENTIYF.